Following are 8 T cell receptor beta chains from one sample sequenced in a study of PD-1 blockade in mismatch repair-deficient tumors. Clones were read by immunoSEQ multiplex PCR, and TCRdb kept only the in-frame ones, dropping some. The sample lists 40,000 to 65,000 clones, 65% to 85% seen once, with less than 9% in the top ten. Sequenced material: peripheral blood, taken roughly 19 weeks after starting pembrolizumab. Source of these receptors: an adult with mismatch repair-deficient cancer.

The chain carries TRBV7-9 and TRBJ2-1, with a tentative D call TRBD2 (5 bases). With 1 base removed from V and 6 bases from J, the gap between germline ends came to 13 bases. The CDR3 has 15 amino acids. Germline CDR1 reads SEHNR; CDR2 reads FQNEAQ (reference sequence). The CDR3 nucleotides read TGTGCCAGCAGCTTAGAGCGGTCAGTTCTCAATGAGCAGTTCTTC. The encoded protein is CASSLERSVLNEQFF.

The rearrangement links TRBV11-3 to TRBJ1-1; D is unresolved. V was cut by 1 base and J by 3 bases, with 9 bases left in between. The CDR3 sequence is 14 residues long. CDR1 is SGHNT, CDR2 YENEEA, per germline. CDR3 sequence reads: CASSLGLTYTEAFF. As DNA, the CDR3 is TGTGCCAGCAGCTTAGGACTAACGTACACTGAAGCTTTCTTT. The variable domain in full, with the rest retrieved from reference TRBV11-3 and TRBJ1-1, is EAGVVQSPRYKIIEKKQPVAFWCNPISGHNTLYWYLQNLGQGPELLIRYENEEAVDDSQLPKDRFSAERLKGVDSTLKIQPAELGDSAVYLCASSLGLTYTEAFFGQGTRLTVV.

The V gene is TRBV6-5, the J gene TRBJ2-2, with D unresolved. The CDR3 has 12 amino acids. V dropped 2 bases and J dropped 4 bases, with 2 bases sitting between them. The germline V gene encodes CDR1 MNHEY and CDR2 SVGAGI. The chain's CDR3 is CASSYRTGELFF. The CDR3 DNA is TGTGCCAGCAGTTACCGCACCGGGGAGCTGTTTTTT.

The rearrangement links TRBV12-5 to TRBJ2-1, with TRBD1 matching 7 bases. V trimming: 7 bases; J trimming: 7 bases; junction bases outside the gene matches: 7. This CDR3 contains 13 residues. The germline V gene has CDR1 LGHNT and CDR2 FRNRAP. CDR3 sequence: CASADRVVNEQFF. In DNA form, the CDR3 reads TGTGCTAGTGCTGACAGGGTCGTGAATGAGCAGTTCTTC.

A word on this clone: One end of the junction varies from germline; a read error may be responsible. The rearrangement links TRBV7-7 to TRBJ2-5; a possible D gene is TRBD1 (5 bases). There are 14 residues in the CDR3. Germline-derived CDR1 and CDR2 are SSHAT and FNYEAQ (reference sequence). As DNA, the CDR3 is TGTGCTAGCAGCAGATCAGGGAATGGAGAGACCCAGTACTTC. The encoded protein is CASSRSGNGETQYF.

The chain is built from TRBV11-2 and TRBJ1-4; the match to TRBD1 covers 7 bases. CDR1 and CDR2 from the germline V gene are SGHAT and FQNNGV. V was pared by 5 bases and J by 4 bases, with 7 bases of the junction left unmatched. The length of the CDR3 is 15 residues. Written as DNA, the CDR3 is TGTGCCAGCAGCCAGGGACAGACCCTTAATGAAAAACTGTTTTTT. Translated: CASSQGQTLNEKLFF.

The chain carries TRBV19 and TRBJ2-4, with D maybe TRBD1 (6 bases). Trimming cost V 4 bases and J 2 bases, with 9 bases left between them. The CDR3 totals 14 residues. Germline-derived CDR1 and CDR2 are LNHDA and SQIVND (reference sequence). CDR3 region: CASSNQGTKNIQYF. For the CDR3, the DNA is TGTGCCAGTAGTAATCAGGGGACCAAAAACATTCAGTACTTC.

The chain combines TRBV28 with TRBJ2-7; possibly TRBD1 for D (5 bases). The CDR3 has 15 amino acids. The germline gives CDR1 MDHEN, CDR2 SYDVKM. Trimming pared 8 bases from V and 1 base from J, leaving 18 bases between. The CDR3 bases are TGTGCCAGCGTCCGTAGGGGTAGCCCATCCTACGAGCAGTACTTC. It translates to CASVRRGSPSYEQYF.